Sequencing of this T cell receptor beta chain was carried out in a study of beta chain features in type 1 diabetes. Study overall: The patients were much like the healthy donors in age, gender and cell yields. Cells sorted and examined across all samples totaled nearly 110,000,000.

Comment on this clone: Its antigen remains unidentified. The sample contains more than one DNA sequence encoding this CDR3.

As every portion of the isolated RNA was reverse transcribed, the sequencing read expressed TCRB transcripts. The data were produced by immunoSEQ multiplex PCR, yet TCRdb's version contains in-frame clones alone and is incomplete. The data contain 640,000 or so clones, around an eighth of them singletons. The V and J ends lost 0 bases and 5 bases respectively, with 2 bases between them. The CDR3 covers 12 residues. Germline V gives CDR1 KGHSH, CDR2 LQKENI. The study's findings and limits: Within each of all four CD4+ subsets, Type 1 diabetes patients had TCRB CDR3s that were moderately but significantly shorter. Any role of HLA type in TCRB rearrangement remained unresolved here. Patients with type 1 diabetes carried fewer insertions and had more deletions at their VDJ junctions.

This TCR was recovered from a man aged 18 to 35 with type 1 diabetes. The sample was naive CD4+ T cells from blood. The V call is TRBV18, the J call TRBJ1-5; D is uncertain. Here the CDR3 DNA reads TGTGCCAGCTCACCACCTGATCAGCCCCAGCATTTT. It is translated as CASSPPDQPQHF. The variable domain in full, completed from reference TRBV18 and TRBJ1-5, reads NAGVMQNPRHLVRRRGQEARLRCSPMKGHSHVYWYRQLPEEGLKFMVYLQKENIIDESGMPKERFSAEFPKEGPSILRIQQVVRGDSAAYFCASSPPDQPQHFGDGTRLSIL.